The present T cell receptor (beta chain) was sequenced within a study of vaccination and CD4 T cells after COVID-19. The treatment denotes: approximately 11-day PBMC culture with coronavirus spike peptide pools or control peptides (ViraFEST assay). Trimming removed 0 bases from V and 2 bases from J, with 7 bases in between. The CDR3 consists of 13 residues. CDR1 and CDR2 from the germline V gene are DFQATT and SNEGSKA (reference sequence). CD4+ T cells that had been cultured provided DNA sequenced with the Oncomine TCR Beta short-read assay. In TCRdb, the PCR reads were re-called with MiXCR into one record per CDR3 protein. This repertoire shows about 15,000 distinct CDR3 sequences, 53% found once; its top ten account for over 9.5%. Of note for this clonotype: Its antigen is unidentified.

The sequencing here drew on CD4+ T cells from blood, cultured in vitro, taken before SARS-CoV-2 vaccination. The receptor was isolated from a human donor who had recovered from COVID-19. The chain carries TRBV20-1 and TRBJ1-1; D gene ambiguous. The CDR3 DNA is TGCAGTGCTAGAGAACACCGCAACACTGAAGCTTTCTTT. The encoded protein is CSAREHRNTEAFF.